This T cell receptor (beta chain) derives from a study of T cell responses to AZD1222 COVID-19 vaccine. The assay was immunoSEQ multiplex PCR, and TCRdb's table has in-frame clones only and misses some. The table records 90,000 to 150,000 clones, approximately 90% of them present only once. Whole-study findings and limits: Spike-specific TCR breadth rose after two AZD1222 doses, and depth rose as well.

About this clone: Antigen specificity is unknown.

There are 13 residues in the CDR3. Looked up from germline, CDR1 is SGHTA and CDR2 is FQGNSA. Trimming pared 3 bases from V and 7 bases from J, leaving 10 bases between. This receptor was obtained from an adult in good health. This material consisted of peripheral blood, taken on day 0 of AZD1222 vaccination. This chain links TRBV7-2 with TRBJ2-1; TRBD2 is a possible D gene (5 bases). The CDR3 sequence is CASSLSGLNEQFF. The CDR3 DNA follows: TGTGCCAGCAGCTTGTCGGGGTTGAATGAGCAGTTCTTC.